This paragraph covers one T cell receptor beta chain sequence. What this receptor recognizes is not known. No base qualities exist here, and no much larger clone lies one base off it. Taken from cysteine to phenylalanine, the CDR3 has 14 residues. Just the 42-base CDR3 DNA is kept, in frame starting at base 1. The germline V gene (reference sequence) gives CDR1 as LNHDA and CDR2 as SQIVND. After removal of 11 bases from V and 0 bases from J, the junction retains 9 bases not matched to a gene. Patients with a history of autoimmune disease or receiving systemic immunosuppression were excluded from the trial. Peripheral blood for TCR sequencing was drawn from every dose cohort at baseline, at cycle 4 day 1 and at cycle 7 day 1. The samples were taken from a phase I, first-in-human, multicenter, open-label dose-escalation trial of ivuxolimab. Adults with locally advanced or metastatic melanoma, renal cell carcinoma, hepatocellular carcinoma or head and neck squamous cell carcinoma were enrolled in the trial. Before TCR sequencing, CD4+ T cells and CD8+ T cells from peripheral blood were sorted into separate populations.

To sequence the TCRbeta CDR3 region, genomic DNA was isolated from the sorted cells. TCRbeta CDR3 regions were sequenced using the immunoSEQ Assay. In TCRdb, the immuneACCESS table is reduced to in-frame sequences with V and J assigned. These tables do not hold every clone; where another copy was compared, an unresolved V gene accounts for under half, and the others remain unexplained. The sample contains about 41,000 clones, 75% to 90% of them found a single time. The top ten hold around 4% of the sample. This sample is drawn from a study of OX40 agonist ivuxolimab in advanced cancers. For the wider study: Ivuxolimab was an agonistic, fully human IgG2 monoclonal antibody directed against OX40 (CD134), a costimulatory receptor. The monotherapy dose-escalation portion (N of about 52 patients) of the phase I ivuxolimab trial is reported in the paper. The purpose of peripheral TCRbeta sequencing was to test whether ivuxolimab changed TCR sequence diversity and led to clonal T-cell expansion. Prior anti-PD-1, anti-PD-L1 or anti-CTLA-4 therapy was permitted, and 40% to 50% of dose-escalation patients had received checkpoint inhibitors. The dose-escalation cohort was approximately 83% male with a mean age of about 60 years, ranging from roughly 20 to 80. Intravenous ivuxolimab was administered to patients every 2 weeks at six dose levels: 0.01, 0.1, 0.3, 1.5, 3 and 10 mg/kg. Partial responses occurred in three dose-escalation patients, of whom one had hepatocellular carcinoma and two had cutaneous melanoma. Of the 50 to 55 dose-escalation patients, hepatocellular carcinoma was present in around 20, melanoma in roughly 15, renal cell carcinoma in 9 and head and neck cancer in 9.

What the authors observed across the whole study: Which antigens the clonally expanded peripheral T cells were specific for was not determined. In the 0.1-3.0 mg/kg groups, partial responders were among the patients with the lowest normalized peripheral clonal expansion, particularly in CD8+ T cells. At doses from 0.1 to 3.0 mg/kg, clonal expansion was seen in both CD4+ and CD8+ blood T cells between baseline and week 6. After ivuxolimab, expanded clones were on average more numerous among CD8+ T cells than among CD4+ T cells. Low levels of normalized T-cell clonal expansion were also seen in some patients who did not respond.

The origin of this receptor is an adult with an advanced solid tumor such as melanoma, head and neck, liver or kidney cancer. Source: CD4+ or CD8+ T cells sorted from blood, taken in a trial of the OX40 agonist ivuxolimab. The chain uses TRBV19 and TRBJ2-5; a stretch of 7 junction bases matches TRBD1. CDR3 region: CASSPGQHQETQYF. The nucleotide sequence is TGTGCCTCCTCACCGGGACAGCACCAAGAGACCCAGTACTTC.